The next 30 T cell receptor beta chains were all read from a single sample in a study of T-cell memory formation after mild COVID-19. TCRdb re-called the 5' RACE reads with MiXCR, one entry per CDR3 protein. The sample shows 150,000 to 200,000 distinct CDR3 sequences, about 14% of them seen only once. Sequenced sample: PBMCs or a T cell subset sorted from them (not recorded which). Source of these receptors: an adult woman who had mild COVID-19 (a few samples of this study predate the infection). Cell type and time point are not known.

This chain joins TRBV24-1 and TRBJ1-1, with D uncertain. This CDR3 contains 12 residues. Per the germline V gene, CDR1 is KGHDR and CDR2 is SFDVKD. V gave up 6 bases and J gave up 8 bases, with 12 bases separating them. Written as DNA, the CDR3 is TGTGCCACCAGTCATCGTTCGGGCGAAGCTTTCTTT. It yields the protein CATSHRSGEAFF.

This chain connects TRBV6-2 or TRBV6-3 to TRBJ1-1, with 8 bases fitting TRBD1. CDR3 length: 17 residues. Germline loops: CDR1 MNHEY, CDR2 SVGEGT. J lost 0 bases, V lost 2 bases, and 8 bases had no gene match. The CDR3 nucleotides read TGTGCCAGCAGTTACCCCGTGGGACAGGCAATGAACACTGAAGCTTTCTTT. Protein product: CASSYPVGQAMNTEAFF.

As DNA, the CDR3 is TGTGCCAGTAGTATAGGAGGCGCCAGAGCCTGGGGCTACACCTTC. This translates into CASSIGGARAWGYTF. The chain couples TRBV19 to TRBJ1-2; no definite D call. The CDR3 runs to 15 residues. CDR1 LNHDA and CDR2 SQIVND come from the germline V gene (reference sequence). Trimming pared 1 base from V and 8 bases from J, leaving 17 bases between.

This clonotype turned up a few times. J is TRBJ1-1 and V is TRBV3-1; 9 nucleotides agree with TRBD1. The ends lost 5 bases at V and 6 bases at J; junction bases unmatched: 10. CDR1 is LGHDT and CDR2 is YNNKEL in the germline V gene (reference sequence). CDR3 size: 15 residues. The CDR3 sequence: CASSFTGGAGSEAFF. The CDR3, as DNA: TGTGCCAGCAGCTTTACAGGGGGCGCGGGGTCTGAAGCTTTCTTT.

The V call is TRBV6-2 or TRBV6-3, the J call TRBJ1-2, with D possibly matching TRBD1 (5 bases). The length of the CDR3 is 15 residues. The V gene lost 2 bases and the J gene lost 4 bases, with 14 bases spanning the gap. The germline V gene has CDR1 MNHEY and CDR2 SVGEGT. The CDR3 sequence: CASSYTGSPGYGYTF. CDR3 bases: TGTGCCAGCAGTTACACAGGATCACCGGGCTATGGCTACACCTTC.

V and J are TRBV4-1 and TRBJ2-3; D gene ambiguous. CDR1 is MGHRA and CDR2 is YSYEKL in the germline V gene. Trimming removed 0 bases from V and 7 bases from J, with 17 bases in between. The CDR3 covers 16 residues. This CDR3 reads CASSQDLERLGHTQYF. The CDR3 nucleotides read TGCGCCAGCAGCCAAGATCTTGAAAGACTCGGGCATACGCAGTATTTT.

The genes are TRBV6-2 or TRBV6-3 and TRBJ2-1; D unclear. Germline CDR1 and CDR2: MNHEY and SVGEGT. CDR3 length: 12 residues. Deletions cut 4 bases from V and 9 bases from J, with 10 bases between. CDR3 in DNA: TGTGCCAGCAGTTCCCTGGTGGGTGAGCAGTTCTTC. Amino acids: CASSSLVGEQFF.

The rearrangement links TRBV14 to TRBJ1-3; D not resolved. CDR1 and CDR2 (germline): SGHDN, FVKESK. The CDR3 sequence is 11 residues long. V was clipped by 3 bases and J by 7 bases, with 4 bases between them. DNA for the CDR3: TGTGCCAGCAGCCACGGGAACACCATATATTTT. Translating it yields CASSHGNTIYF. Full variable domain (remainder filled in from reference TRBV14 and TRBJ1-3): EAGVTQFPSHSVIEKGQTVTLRCDPISGHDNLYWYRRVMGKEIKFLLHFVKESKQDESGMPNNRFLAERTGGTYSTLKVQPAELEDSGVYFCASSHGNTIYFGEGSWLTVV.

This clonotype was seen a few times. The chain is built from TRBV4-1 and TRBJ1-5, with D maybe TRBD1 (5 bases). The CDR3 is 14 residues long. Trimming removed 3 bases at V and 2 bases at J, with 8 bases between. Germline V gene data show CDR1 as MGHRA and CDR2 as YSYEKL. The CDR3 here is CASSHVTGNQPQHF. Written as DNA, the CDR3 is TGCGCCAGCAGCCACGTGACAGGCAATCAGCCCCAGCATTTT.

The chain recombines TRBV18 with TRBJ1-5; TRBD1 matches 9 bases. Trimming took 4 bases from V and 6 from J; bases not matched to a gene: 4. There are 14 residues in the CDR3. From germline, CDR1 is KGHSH and CDR2 LQKENI. The CDR3 loop is CASSLRQGGQPQHF. CDR3 DNA sequence: TGTGCCAGCTCACTGCGACAGGGGGGTCAGCCCCAGCATTTT.

This clonotype appeared a few times. The chain employs TRBV6-6 and TRBJ1-1, with TRBD1 matching 8 bases. V trimming: 6 bases; J trimming: 1 base; junction bases outside the gene matches: 7. The CDR3 runs to 15 residues. Looked up from germline, CDR1 is MNHNY and CDR2 is SVGAGI (reference sequence). The CDR3 here is CASRKNGQGNTEAFF. CDR3 nucleotides: TGTGCCAGCAGGAAAAACGGACAGGGGAACACTGAAGCTTTCTTT.

The rearrangement joins TRBV6-6 to TRBJ2-3; D call uncertain. The CDR3 extends over 17 amino acids. Trimming cost V 0 bases and J 2 bases, with 15 bases left between them. Looked up from germline, CDR1 is MNHNY and CDR2 is SVGAGI (reference sequence). The chain's CDR3 is CASSYSNLVEPTDTQYF. DNA of the CDR3: TGTGCCAGCAGTTACTCGAATCTAGTCGAACCCACAGATACGCAGTATTTT.

The chain joins TRBV14 to TRBJ2-1; D gene uncertain. Germline CDR1 and CDR2: SGHDN and FVKESK. Deletions cut 5 bases from V and 4 bases from J, with 9 bases between. This CDR3 contains 13 residues. CDR3 coding DNA: TGTGCCAGCAGCTACGGACGGTACAATGAGCAGTTCTTC. This sequence encodes CASSYGRYNEQFF.

This clonotype came up a few times. This chain joins TRBV4-2 and TRBJ2-1; 11 nucleotides align to TRBD2. Trimming cost V 2 bases and J 7 bases; bases outside gene matches: 7. Per the germline V gene, CDR1 is LGHNA and CDR2 is YNFKEQ. This CDR3 is built from 16 residues. CDR3 sequence: CASSQFTGTSGNEQFF. CDR3 coding DNA: TGTGCCAGCAGCCAATTTACCGGGACTAGCGGTAATGAGCAGTTCTTC.

This clonotype was counted at least ten times. This chain connects TRBV12-3 or TRBV12-4 to TRBJ2-1, with TRBD2 matching over 9 bases. Germline trimming cut 3 bases from V and 6 bases from J; bases unmatched to any gene: 6. The length of the CDR3 is 15 residues. CDR3 nucleotides: TGTGCCAGCAGTTTTGAGATAGCGGGGGCCAATGAGCAGTTCTTC. The encoded protein is CASSFEIAGANEQFF.

This CDR3 reads CASSLEFGATTQYF. The CDR3 DNA reads as TGCGCCAGCAGCTTGGAATTTGGGGCGACTACGCAGTATTTT. The V and J genes are TRBV5-1 and TRBJ2-3; weak D call: TRBD1 (5 bases). Looked up from germline, CDR1 is SGHRS and CDR2 is YFSETQ. The CDR3 sequence is 14 residues long. V was trimmed by 0 bases and J by 8 bases, leaving 13 bases between them.

This chain uses TRBV7-3 with TRBJ2-5, with 8 positions matching TRBD1. V gave up 8 bases and J gave up 2 bases; unmatched junction bases: 4. The CDR3 covers 13 residues. The V gene's germline CDR1 is SGHTA and CDR2 FQGTGA. The CDR3 reads CASAQGAQETQYF. CDR3 nucleotides: TGTGCCAGCGCCCAGGGGGCACAAGAGACCCAGTACTTC.

The V gene is TRBV5-6, the J gene TRBJ2-7; 8 bases are shared with TRBD1. V was pared by 0 bases and J by 2 bases, with 4 bases of the junction left unmatched. CDR1 SGHDT and CDR2 YYEEEE come from the germline V gene. The CDR3 is 15 residues long. The DNA of the CDR3 is TGTGCCAGCAGCTTGGCTCCGACAGGGGCCTACGAGCAGTACTTC. Residues: CASSLAPTGAYEQYF.

In its sample, this clonotype was seen a few times. The gene calls are TRBV7-3 and TRBJ2-3, with D possibly being TRBD1 or TRBD2 (6 bases each). Trimming left V 4 bases short and J 3 bases short, with 14 bases between. CDR3 length: 15 amino acids. Germline V gene data show CDR1 as SGHTA and CDR2 as FQGTGA. The CDR3 spells CASSWGLARTDTQYF. The CDR3 DNA reads TGTGCCAGCAGCTGGGGGCTAGCGAGAACAGATACGCAGTATTTT.

The chain links TRBV11-2 to TRBJ1-2; D is perhaps TRBD1 (6 bases). The CDR3 contains 16 residues. CDR1 SGHAT and CDR2 FQNNGV come from the germline V gene. Trimming removed 5 bases at V and 2 bases at J, with 18 bases between. The CDR3 is CASSQGPTGANYGYTF. CDR3 nucleotide sequence: TGTGCCAGCAGCCAGGGCCCAACGGGGGCGAACTATGGCTACACCTTC.

V usage is TRBV7-8 and J usage is TRBJ2-1; D is undetermined. CDR3 length: 14 residues. V was shortened by 1 base and J by 2 bases, with 6 bases between the two germline ends. Germline CDR1 reads SGHVS; CDR2 reads FQNEAQ. Written as DNA, the CDR3 is TGTGCCAGCAGCTTAGGGTCCCCCTACAATGAGCAGTTCTTC. It specifies CASSLGSPYNEQFF.

The J gene is TRBJ2-1, the V gene TRBV5-1; 8 positions agree with TRBD2. Germline V gene sequence: CDR1 SGHRS, CDR2 YFSETQ. The CDR3 is 12 amino acids. The CDR3 DNA reads as TGCGCAGGACGGGAGGGAGAAAATGAGCAGTTCTTC. This codes for CAGREGENEQFF.

This clonotype was found a few times. V is TRBV19 and J is TRBJ2-7; TRBD2 aligns across 8 bases. Germline V gene data show CDR1 as LNHDA and CDR2 as SQIVND (reference sequence). The CDR3 runs 15 residues. Trimming removed 3 bases from V and 2 bases from J; junction bases left unmatched: 6. This CDR3 reads CASSIGTSLPYEQYF. CDR3 nucleotides: TGTGCCAGTAGTATTGGGACTAGTCTCCCCTACGAGCAGTACTTC.

The CDR3 spells CSAPIRGAPSFAQAFF. CDR3 DNA sequence: TGCAGTGCTCCCATCAGGGGGGCGCCCTCTTTCGCCCAAGCTTTCTTT. The chain joins TRBV20-1 to TRBJ1-1; TRBD1 matches 7 bases. CDR1 DFQATT and CDR2 SNEGSKA come from the germline V gene (reference sequence). J lost 9 bases, V lost 5 bases, and 21 bases had no gene match. The CDR3 contains 16 residues.

The gene calls are TRBV6-5 and TRBJ2-7; D call uncertain. V was cut by 4 bases and J by 7 bases, with 11 bases left in between. CDR3 length: 12 amino acids. The V gene's germline CDR1 is MNHEY and CDR2 SVGAGI. CDR3 nucleotides: TGTGCCAGCAGTTCCCCGGCGCGGGAGCAGTACTTC. It translates to CASSSPAREQYF.

This clonotype was counted many times. This chain uses TRBV4-1 with TRBJ2-5; no reliable D call. The CDR3 sequence is 14 residues long. Trimming took 3 bases from V and 2 from J, leaving 10 bases between them. The germline gives CDR1 MGHRA, CDR2 YSYEKL. DNA for the CDR3: TGCGCCAGCAGCCACCTCGGGCCTCAAGAGACCCAGTACTTC. This encodes CASSHLGPQETQYF.

V is TRBV5-1 and J is TRBJ1-2; 8 bases align to TRBD1. The CDR3 runs 15 residues. Germline CDR1 and CDR2: SGHRS and YFSETQ. Germline trimming cut 4 bases from V and 4 bases from J; bases unmatched to any gene: 9. DNA for the CDR3: TGCGCCAGCAGCGAACCGGGACAGGTGGGCTATGGCTACACCTTC. Its translation is CASSEPGQVGYGYTF.

This chain's CDR3 is CASSFPGGVEEQYF. The CDR3 DNA sequence: TGTGCCAGCAGCTTCCCGGGCGGTGTGGAGGAGCAGTACTTC. The rearrangement joins TRBV7-8 to TRBJ2-7, with no clear D. V was shortened by 3 bases and J by 7 bases, with 16 bases between the two germline ends. There are 14 residues in the CDR3. Germline lookup yields CDR1 SGHVS and CDR2 FQNEAQ. Drawing the rest from reference TRBV7-8 and TRBJ2-7, the complete variable domain is GAGVSQSPRYKVAKRGQDVALRCDPISGHVSLFWYQQALGQGPEFLTYFQNEAQLDKSGLPSDRFFAERPEGSVSTLKIQRTQQEDSAVYLCASSFPGGVEEQYFGPGTRLTVT.

The chain is built from TRBV7-9 and TRBJ2-1, with D perhaps assigned TRBD1 or TRBD2 (5 bases each). The CDR3 has 13 amino acids. CDR1 and CDR2 from the germline V gene are SEHNR and FQNEAQ (reference sequence). V lost 5 bases and J 5 bases, leaving 10 bases between the germline ends. The CDR3 sequence: CASSPPGHNEQFF. CDR3 sequence (DNA): TGTGCCAGCAGCCCCCCGGGACACAATGAGCAGTTCTTC.

This clonotype showed up many times. The rearrangement joins TRBV6-6 to TRBJ1-5, with D uncertain. V was trimmed by 6 bases and J by 4 bases, leaving 4 bases between them. The V gene's germline CDR1 is MNHNY and CDR2 SVGAGI (reference sequence). The CDR3 runs 11 residues. The DNA for the CDR3 is TGTGCCAGCAGGGTAAATCAGCCCCAGCATTTT. Translating it yields CASRVNQPQHF.